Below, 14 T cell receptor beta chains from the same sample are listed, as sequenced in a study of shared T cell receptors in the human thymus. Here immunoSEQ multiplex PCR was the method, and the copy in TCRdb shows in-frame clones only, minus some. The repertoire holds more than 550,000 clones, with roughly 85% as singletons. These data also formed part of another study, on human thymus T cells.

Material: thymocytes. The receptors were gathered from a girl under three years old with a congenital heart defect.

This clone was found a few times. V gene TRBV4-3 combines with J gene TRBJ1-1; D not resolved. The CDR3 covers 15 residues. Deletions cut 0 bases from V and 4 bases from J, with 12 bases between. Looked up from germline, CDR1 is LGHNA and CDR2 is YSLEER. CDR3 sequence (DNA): TGCGCCAGCAGCCAAGACGGCACAGCACCCACTGAAGCTTTCTTT. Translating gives CASSQDGTAPTEAFF.

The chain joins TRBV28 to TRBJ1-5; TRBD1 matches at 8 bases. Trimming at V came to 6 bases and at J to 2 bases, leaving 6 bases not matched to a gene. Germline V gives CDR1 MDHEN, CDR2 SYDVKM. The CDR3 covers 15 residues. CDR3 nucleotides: TGTGCCAGCAGCGACAGGGGAGGCGGCAATCAGCCCCAGCATTTT. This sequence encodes CASSDRGGGNQPQHF.

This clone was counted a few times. CDR3 protein: CASSVGTGSYEQYF. The CDR3 bases are TGTGCCAGCAGCGTCGGGACAGGGTCCTACGAGCAGTACTTC. This chain connects TRBV11-2 to TRBJ2-7; 9 bases are a match to TRBD1. This CDR3 spans 14 amino acids. Germline CDR1 SGHAT, CDR2 FQNNGV. V shed 5 bases and J 1 base; nucleotides not matched to a gene: 3.

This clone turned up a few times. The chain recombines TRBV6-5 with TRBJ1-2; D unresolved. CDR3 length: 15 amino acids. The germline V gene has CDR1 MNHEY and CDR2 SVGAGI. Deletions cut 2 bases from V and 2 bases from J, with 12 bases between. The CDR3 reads CASSYRGRENYGYTF. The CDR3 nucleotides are TGTGCCAGCAGTTACCGCGGACGGGAGAACTATGGCTACACCTTC.

The DNA for the CDR3 is TGTGCCACCAGCAGAGTTGTCTGGCGGGCGTCAGATACGCAGTATTTT. Its protein product is CATSRVVWRASDTQYF. This chain links TRBV15 with TRBJ2-3, with TRBD2 as a possible D gene (5 bases). CDR3 length equals 16 residues. Germline values: CDR1 LNHNV, CDR2 YYDKDF (reference sequence). Deletions cut 1 base from V and 4 bases from J, with 15 bases between. The full variable domain, with the rest looked up from reference TRBV15 and TRBJ2-3, is DAMVIQNPRYQVTQFGKPVTLSCSQTLNHNVMYWYQQKSSQAPKLLFHYYDKDFNNEADTPDNFQSRRPNTSFCFLDIRSPGLGDTAMYLCATSRVVWRASDTQYFGPGTRLTVL.

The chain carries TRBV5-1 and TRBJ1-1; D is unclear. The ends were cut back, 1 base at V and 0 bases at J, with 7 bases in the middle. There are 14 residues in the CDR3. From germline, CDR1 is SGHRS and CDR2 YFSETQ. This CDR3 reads CASSLTLMNTEAFF. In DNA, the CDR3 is TGCGCCAGCAGCTTGACCCTAATGAACACTGAAGCTTTCTTT.

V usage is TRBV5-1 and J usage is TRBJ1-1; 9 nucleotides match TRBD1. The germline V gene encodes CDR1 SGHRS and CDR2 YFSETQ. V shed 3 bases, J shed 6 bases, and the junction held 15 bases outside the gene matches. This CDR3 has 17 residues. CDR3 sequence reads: CASSWGTGRKFIAEAFF. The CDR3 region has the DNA TGCGCCAGCAGCTGGGGGACAGGGAGGAAATTCATCGCTGAAGCTTTCTTT.

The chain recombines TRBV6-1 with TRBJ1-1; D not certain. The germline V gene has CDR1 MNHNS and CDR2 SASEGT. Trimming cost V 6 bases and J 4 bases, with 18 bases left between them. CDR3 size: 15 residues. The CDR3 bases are TGTGCCAGCAGGGGCCCCAGGTTGGTAATCACTGAAGCTTTCTTT. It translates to CASRGPRLVITEAFF.

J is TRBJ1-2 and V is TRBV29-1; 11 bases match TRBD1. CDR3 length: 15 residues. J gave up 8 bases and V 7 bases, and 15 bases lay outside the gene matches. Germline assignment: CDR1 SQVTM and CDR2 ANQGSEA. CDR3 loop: CSALTRRDRGTGYTF. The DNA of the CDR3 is TGCAGCGCCCTAACCCGCCGGGACAGGGGGACCGGCTACACCTTC.

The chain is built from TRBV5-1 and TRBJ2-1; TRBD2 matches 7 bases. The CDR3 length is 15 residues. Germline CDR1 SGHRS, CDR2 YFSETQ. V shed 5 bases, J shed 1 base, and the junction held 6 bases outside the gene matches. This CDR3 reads CASRGGYPSYNEQFF. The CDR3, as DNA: TGCGCCAGCAGGGGGGGGTACCCGTCCTACAATGAGCAGTTCTTC.

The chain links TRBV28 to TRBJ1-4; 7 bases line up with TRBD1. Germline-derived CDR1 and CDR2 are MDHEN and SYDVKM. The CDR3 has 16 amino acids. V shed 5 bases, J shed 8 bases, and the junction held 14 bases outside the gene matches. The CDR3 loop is CASSKQTGAVGEKLFF. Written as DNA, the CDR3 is TGTGCCAGCAGTAAACAAACAGGGGCGGTAGGAGAAAAACTGTTTTTT.

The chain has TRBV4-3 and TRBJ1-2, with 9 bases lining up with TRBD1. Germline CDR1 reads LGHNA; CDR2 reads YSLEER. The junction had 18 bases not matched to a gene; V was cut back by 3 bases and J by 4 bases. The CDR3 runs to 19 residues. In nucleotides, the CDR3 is TGCGCCAGCAGCCAGGCTGATAACAGGGGGCGCAGTACTAGCTATGGCTACACCTTC. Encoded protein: CASSQADNRGRSTSYGYTF.

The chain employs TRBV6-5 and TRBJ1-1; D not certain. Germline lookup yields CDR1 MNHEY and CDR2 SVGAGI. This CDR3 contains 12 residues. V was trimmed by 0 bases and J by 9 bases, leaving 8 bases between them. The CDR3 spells CASSYSAGKAFF. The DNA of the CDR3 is TGTGCCAGCAGTTACTCTGCAGGAAAAGCTTTCTTT.

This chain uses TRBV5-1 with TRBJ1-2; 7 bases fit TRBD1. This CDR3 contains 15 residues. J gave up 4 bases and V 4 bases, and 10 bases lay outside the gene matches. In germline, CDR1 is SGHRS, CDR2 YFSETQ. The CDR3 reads CASSLTRGLGYGYTF. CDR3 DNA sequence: TGCGCCAGCAGCCTTACCAGGGGGTTAGGCTATGGCTACACCTTC.